A selection of T cell receptor beta chains follows, all from one sample in a study of OX40 agonist ivuxolimab in advanced cancers. TCRdb's table, derived via immunoSEQ multiplex PCR, lists solely in-frame clones and lacks some. The sample shows 78,000 or so clones, roughly 92% of them seen only once. The sequenced sample was CD4+ or CD8+ T cells sorted from blood, obtained in a trial of the OX40 agonist ivuxolimab. The receptors were sampled from an adult with an advanced solid tumor such as melanoma, head and neck, liver or kidney cancer. Each CDR3 is given with its conserved first and last residue. D genes are given only for firm matches. For some rows the clone size is stated as once, few or many, or as a class when expanded; others skip it.

abundance	v_gene	d_gene	j_gene	CDR3nt	CDR3aa
once	TRBV7-2	TRBD1	TRBJ1-1	TGTGCCAGCAGCGGACAGGGCGTGAACACTGAAGCTTTCTTT	CASSGQGVNTEAFF
-	TRBV10-3	-	TRBJ2-7	TGTGCCATCAGTGAGTCCATCGGGGATAACTCTTACGAGCAGTACTTC	CAISESIGDNSYEQYF
-	TRBV5-4	-	TRBJ2-2	TGTGCCAGCAGTTACTTCAGGGTCACCGGGGAGCTGTTTTTT	CASSYFRVTGELFF
-	TRBV18	TRBD2	TRBJ2-1	TGTGCCAGCTCACCTCTAGCGGGAGTGAGTATTTTTGAGCAGTTCTTC	CASSPLAGVSIFEQFF
-	TRBV6-4	TRBD1	TRBJ1-5	TGTGCCAGCAGCGACAGGGTCAATCAGCCCCAGCATTTT	CASSDRVNQPQHF
once	TRBV19	TRBD1	TRBJ1-5	TGTGCCAGTAGTACACAGGGGGGGGGACAGCCCCAGCATTTT	CASSTQGGGQPQHF
-	TRBV7-2	TRBD2	TRBJ2-7	TGTGCCAGCAGCCCCGGGAGGAACAACGAGCAGTACTTC	CASSPGRNNEQYF
-	TRBV28	-	TRBJ1-2	TGTGCCAGCAGTTGGCGCAGGGCCCTCGGCTACACCTTC	CASSWRRALGYTF
-	TRBV5-8	-	TRBJ2-7	TGTGCCAGCAGCGCTGGGACACGCTACGAGCAGTACTTC	CASSAGTRYEQYF
-	TRBV5-1	-	TRBJ1-2	TGCGCCAGCAGTTCTGAAACTCCTGGCTACACCTTC	CASSSETPGYTF
-	TRBV4-1	-	TRBJ2-7	TGCGCCAGCAGCCAAGTACCAGGGAAGGGAGACGAGCAGTACTTC	CASSQVPGKGDEQYF
-	TRBV7-9	TRBD2	TRBJ2-3	TGTGCCAGCAGTACAGGGACTAGCGGGGAGGGAGTGCAGTATTTT	CASSTGTSGEGVQYF
-	TRBV21-1	-	TRBJ1-2	TGTGCCAGCAGCAATCGGGCTACAGCTAACTATGGCTACACCTTC	CASSNRATANYGYTF
-	TRBV6-1	-	TRBJ2-7	TGTGCCAGCAGTGACCCCTATACCATTAACTACGAGCAGTACTTC	CASSDPYTINYEQYF
-	TRBV5-1	TRBD1	TRBJ1-1	TGCGCCACCAAGGGACAGATGAACACTGAAGCTTTCTTT	CATKGQMNTEAFF
-	TRBV9	-	TRBJ1-1	TGTGCCAGCAGCGTAGCGGTCGGCCCCCCGGCAGACACTGAAGCTTTCTTT	CASSVAVGPPADTEAFF
-	TRBV5-4	-	TRBJ2-1	TGTGCCAGCAGTGGTCGAGCGTACAATGAGCAGTTCTTC	CASSGRAYNEQFF
-	TRBV5-1	-	TRBJ1-2	TGCGCCAGCAGCAAAGACGGGCACTATGGCTACACCTTC	CASSKDGHYGYTF
-	TRBV5-1	-	TRBJ1-1	TGCGCCAGCAGCTCTGGGCCGGGGGAGAACACTGAAGCTTTCTTT	CASSSGPGENTEAFF
-	TRBV18	TRBD2	TRBJ2-1	TGTGCCAGCTCATTCCGACTAGCGGGAGACTCCTACAATGAGCAGTTCTTC	CASSFRLAGDSYNEQFF
once	TRBV5-1	TRBD1	TRBJ2-3	TGCGCCAGCAGCTTCAGGGGGAGAGATCGGACAGATACGCAGTATTTT	CASSFRGRDRTDTQYF
few	TRBV10-2	TRBD1	TRBJ1-3	TGCGCCAGCAGGACAGGGTTTACGGGAAACACCATATATTTT	CASRTGFTGNTIYF
-	TRBV7-9	-	TRBJ2-7	TGTGCCAGCTGCGGTGACTCCTACGAGCAGTACTTC	CASCGDSYEQYF
-	TRBV5-1	TRBD1	TRBJ1-1	TGCGCCAGCAGCTTGGATTTACAGGGGACCACTGAAGCTTTCTTT	CASSLDLQGTTEAFF
-	TRBV10-2	-	TRBJ1-2	TGCGCCAGCAGTGAGACCGTCGACAGGACCTATGGCTACACCTTC	CASSETVDRTYGYTF
-	TRBV6-5	TRBD2	TRBJ2-7	TGTGCCAGCAGTTCCCCTCGACTAGCGGGATCGTACGAGCAGTACTTC	CASSSPRLAGSYEQYF
-	TRBV7-2	-	TRBJ1-2	TGTGCCAGCAGCTTAGCCGGGGTTTTAGACTACACCTTC	CASSLAGVLDYTF
-	TRBV30	-	TRBJ2-7	TGTGCCTGGGACCGGGACACGTATTACGAGCAGTACTTC	CAWDRDTYYEQYF
-	TRBV6-1	TRBD2	TRBJ2-5	TGTGCCAGCAGCTTTAGCGGGAGGGGGGAGACCCAGTACTTC	CASSFSGRGETQYF
once	TRBV7-9	-	TRBJ1-5	TGTGCCAGCAGCCCAAAAACCGGGGGGAATCAGCCCCAGCATTTT	CASSPKTGGNQPQHF
-	TRBV5-1	-	TRBJ2-3	TGCGCCAGCAGCTCCGACGGAGCTAGCACAGATACGCAGTATTTT	CASSSDGASTDTQYF
-	TRBV2	-	TRBJ1-1	TGTGCCAGCAGTGAAGTGGGTCCGTCCGAAGCTTTCTTT	CASSEVGPSEAFF